These 32 T cell receptor beta chains came from one sample sequenced in a study of CD8+ T cells in alopecia areata. After isolation, RNA underwent reverse transcription to generate cDNA as the sequencing template. Assay: immunoSEQ multiplex PCR; the TCRdb copy retains only in-frame clones and omits some. The sample carries 150,000 to 200,000 clones, around 60% recorded once. The starting material was CD4+ T cells sorted from blood, obtained at week 0. The source is a human donor with alopecia areata.

This clone came up once. This sequence joins TRBV25-1 and TRBJ2-2; perhaps TRBD1 as D (5 bases). V shed 7 bases and J shed 9 bases, with 12 bases lying between them. This CDR3 is built from 12 residues. Per the germline V gene, CDR1 is MGHDK and CDR2 is SYGVNS. As DNA, the CDR3 is TGTGCCAGCAAGGGCGACAGTAGGGAGCTGTTTTTT. It translates to CASKGDSRELFF.

This chain joins TRBV25-1 and TRBJ2-2; a weak D match, TRBD1 (5 bases). V lost 3 bases to trimming and J lost 3 bases, with 11 bases between them. This CDR3 region has 15 residues. Germline assignment: CDR1 MGHDK and CDR2 SYGVNS. The CDR3 coding sequence is TGTGCCAGCAGTGATGACAGACTCTACACCGGGGAGCTGTTTTTT. Encoded protein: CASSDDRLYTGELFF.

This clone occurred a few times. The chain links TRBV29-1 to TRBJ2-1; 9 nucleotides agree with TRBD1. CDR1 is SQVTM and CDR2 is ANQGSEA in the germline V gene. Trimming cost V 4 bases and J 7 bases; bases outside gene matches: 14. The CDR3 is made up of 16 amino acids. CDR3 in amino acids: CSVGLLPGQGGNEQFF. The CDR3 DNA follows: TGCAGCGTTGGTTTGTTACCGGGACAGGGAGGGAATGAGCAGTTCTTC.

Points on this clone: Other DNA sequences in the sample encode the same CDR3. V usage is TRBV28 and J usage is TRBJ1-2; 12 bases align to TRBD1. CDR3 length: 14 amino acids. From germline, CDR1 is MDHEN and CDR2 SYDVKM. Trimming took 3 bases from V and 8 from J; bases not matched to a gene: 4. For the CDR3, the DNA is TGTGCCAGCAGTTTGGGACAGGGGGCTTACGGCTACACCTTC. Translation gives CASSLGQGAYGYTF.

The chain combines TRBV10-3 with TRBJ2-7; 9 bases line up with TRBD1. The CDR3 sequence is 13 residues long. Germline loops: CDR1 ENHRY, CDR2 SYGVKD. The V segment lost 6 bases and the J segment 0 bases; nucleotides outside the gene matches: 0. DNA of the CDR3: TGTGCCATCAGGGGACAGGGCTCCTACGAGCAGTACTTC. Residues: CAIRGQGSYEQYF.

The chain employs TRBV29-1 and TRBJ1-1; D is uncertain. Deletions cut 4 bases from V and 1 base from J, with 4 bases between. Germline values: CDR1 SQVTM, CDR2 ANQGSEA. CDR3 length: 11 residues. The CDR3 here is CSVAENTEAFF. The CDR3 nucleotides read TGCAGCGTTGCAGAGAACACTGAAGCTTTCTTT.

The chain has TRBV6-5 and TRBJ2-1, with 7 bases lining up with TRBD1. This CDR3 contains 15 residues. V lost 0 bases to trimming and J lost 7 bases; unmatched junction nucleotides: 6. The germline CDR1 and CDR2 sequences are MNHEY and SVGAGI. The CDR3 region is CASSYSGGLSNEQFF. CDR3 sequence (DNA): TGTGCCAGCAGTTACTCAGGGGGCTTGTCGAATGAGCAGTTCTTC.

This chain joins TRBV6-6 and TRBJ1-5, with TRBD1 matching over 8 bases. Germline V gives CDR1 MNHNY, CDR2 SVGAGI (reference sequence). This CDR3 spans 16 amino acids. V was clipped by 5 bases and J by 3 bases; unmatched bases: 9. The CDR3 nucleotides read TGTGCCAGCAGTCCGTGGGGACAGGTGGTCAATCAGCCCCAGCATTTT. It is translated as CASSPWGQVVNQPQHF.

The chain combines TRBV2 with TRBJ1-4; D remains ambiguous. With 8 bases removed from V and 10 bases from J, the gap between germline ends came to 14 bases. Germline CDR1 SNHLY, CDR2 FYNNEI. The CDR3 sequence is 12 residues long. The CDR3 here is CASALPDGKLFF. In nucleotides, the CDR3 is TGTGCCAGCGCCCTCCCCGACGGAAAACTGTTTTTT.

This chain connects TRBV5-1 to TRBJ1-1, with D hard to call. The CDR3 is made up of 13 amino acids. CDR1 is SGHRS, CDR2 YFSETQ, per germline. Trimming removed 2 bases at V and 6 bases at J, with 11 bases between. The CDR3 loop is CASSFDGSAEAFF. DNA of the CDR3: TGCGCCAGCAGCTTCGACGGGTCCGCTGAAGCTTTCTTT.

This clone has only a few counts. J is TRBJ2-3 and V is TRBV6-5; 10 nucleotides line up with TRBD1. J lost 11 bases, V lost 6 bases, and 8 bases had no gene match. This CDR3 contains 13 residues. In germline, CDR1 is MNHEY, CDR2 SVGAGI. The CDR3 protein is CASRKTGGGGQYF. In DNA, the CDR3 is TGTGCCAGCAGGAAGACAGGGGGCGGAGGGCAGTATTTT.

Details on this clone: This sample also contains other DNA sequences that code for the same CDR3. This rearrangement joins TRBV29-1 to TRBJ2-7; TRBD1 agrees at 10 bases. The J segment lost 1 base and the V segment lost 4 bases, leaving 1 base of the junction unmatched. CDR3 length equals 13 residues. CDR1 and CDR2 from the germline V gene are SQVTM and ANQGSEA. CDR3 DNA: TGCAGCGTTGGGGACAGGGGATCCTACGAGCAGTACTTC. As protein: CSVGDRGSYEQYF.

The chain joins TRBV15 to TRBJ1-5, with D perhaps TRBD1 (6 bases). Germline V lookup: CDR1 LNHNV, CDR2 YYDKDF (reference sequence). The germline V and J ends were trimmed by 0 bases and 7 bases, with 13 bases remaining between them. This CDR3 spans 15 amino acids. The DNA of the CDR3 is TGTGCCACCAGCAGAGATTGGACAGTGGGCCAGCCCCAGCATTTT. Its protein is CATSRDWTVGQPQHF.

Remarks on this clone: Since a much larger clone is just one base distant, this may be a read error. The chain joins TRBV7-3 to TRBJ1-6; D is undetermined. Trimming removed 5 bases from V and 0 bases from J, with 5 bases in between. Germline V gives CDR1 SGHTA, CDR2 FQGTGA. The CDR3 covers 14 residues. CDR3 coding DNA: TGTGCCAGCAGCCTGAGCTCCTATAATTCACCCCTCCACTTT. Translated, it gives CASSLSSYNSPLHF.

This clone occurred a few times. The V and J genes are TRBV29-1 and TRBJ1-2, with TRBD1 matching over 10 bases. The germline gives CDR1 SQVTM, CDR2 ANQGSEA. The CDR3 spans 14 residues. V lost 6 bases and J lost 4; bases outside the gene matches: 8. In DNA, the CDR3 is TGCAGCGTGGTCAGGGACAGGGGAGTCTATGGCTACACCTTC. Its translation is CSVVRDRGVYGYTF.

This clone was counted a single time. The chain has TRBV9 and TRBJ2-5; D is perhaps TRBD1 or TRBD2 (5 bases each). Germline CDR1 SGDLS, CDR2 YYNGEE. The CDR3 extends over 15 amino acids. Trimming left V 0 bases short and J 7 bases short, with 16 bases between. In DNA form, the CDR3 reads TGTGCCAGCAGCGTAGGGGTTCACGGGGCGGGGACCCAGTACTTC. This codes for CASSVGVHGAGTQYF.

The chain joins TRBV6-6 to TRBJ1-1, with D possibly matching TRBD1 (5 bases). The CDR3 extends over 15 amino acids. Looked up from germline, CDR1 is MNHNY and CDR2 is SVGAGI (reference sequence). Trimming took 0 bases from V and 4 from J, leaving 12 bases between them. This chain's CDR3 is CASSYSIRGVTEAFF. The DNA of the CDR3 is TGTGCCAGCAGTTACTCGATTAGGGGCGTCACTGAAGCTTTCTTT.

This clone was counted between two and nine times. The rearrangement uses TRBV29-1 and TRBJ1-1; no firm D call. Deletions cut 3 bases from V and 1 base from J, with 6 bases between. This CDR3 comprises 12 residues. Germline V gene lookup returns CDR1 SQVTM and CDR2 ANQGSEA. CDR3 bases: TGCAGCGTTGATTCGGGGAACACTGAAGCTTTCTTT. This codes for CSVDSGNTEAFF.

V usage is TRBV29-1 and J usage is TRBJ2-3; D gene uncertain. V was shortened by 5 bases and J by 4 bases, with 19 bases between the two germline ends. From germline, CDR1 is SQVTM and CDR2 ANQGSEA. This CDR3 contains 15 residues. Here the CDR3 DNA reads TGCAGCGTTTCCCTAGAGAGACTCGTGGCAGATACGCAGTATTTT. It codes for CSVSLERLVADTQYF.

In its sample, this clone was seen a few times. The chain has TRBV30 and TRBJ2-5, with no clear D. V gave up 2 bases and J gave up 7 bases, with 8 bases separating them. Germline V gives CDR1 GTSNPN, CDR2 SVGIG (reference sequence). The CDR3 spans 11 residues. CDR3 DNA: TGTGCCTGGAGTACCCCAGGGACCCAGTACTTC. This codes for CAWSTPGTQYF. Full variable domain (remainder filled in from reference TRBV30 and TRBJ2-5): SQTIHQWPATLVQPVGSPLSLECTVEGTSNPNLYWYRQAAGRGLQLLFYSVGIGQISSEVPQNLSASRPQDRQFILSSKKLLLSDSGFYLCAWSTPGTQYFGPGTRLLVL.

The chain recombines TRBV30 with TRBJ2-1; a possible D gene is TRBD2 (7 bases). Germline V lookup: CDR1 GTSNPN, CDR2 SVGIG (reference sequence). The V gene lost 2 bases and the J gene lost 9 bases, with 11 bases spanning the gap. This CDR3 contains 12 residues. This chain's CDR3 is CAWSPGGLEQFF. In nucleotides, the CDR3 is TGTGCCTGGAGTCCCGGGGGGCTTGAGCAGTTCTTC.

This chain uses TRBV27 with TRBJ1-2; 7 bases align to TRBD1. CDR1 MNHEY and CDR2 SMNVEV come from the germline V gene (reference sequence). Trimming at V came to 7 bases and at J to 6 bases, leaving 11 bases not matched to a gene. The CDR3 length is 14 residues. The CDR3 protein is CASTARGIGHGYTF. Here the CDR3 DNA reads TGTGCCAGCACCGCCAGGGGGATTGGACATGGCTACACCTTC.

In this sample, this clone turned up a few times. The gene calls are TRBV14 and TRBJ2-1; 8 nucleotides agree with TRBD2. The V segment lost 2 bases and the J segment 3 bases; nucleotides outside the gene matches: 6. The germline V gene has CDR1 SGHDN and CDR2 FVKESK. This CDR3 comprises 16 residues. In nucleotides, the CDR3 is TGTGCCAGCAGCCAACTAGGGGCGGGGGGCTACAATGAGCAGTTCTTC. It codes for CASSQLGAGGYNEQFF.

The V and J genes are TRBV4-2 and TRBJ2-1; TRBD2 matches 11 bases. Germline CDR1 LGHNA, CDR2 YNFKEQ. The CDR3 is 16 residues long. Trimming took 1 base from V and 3 from J; bases not matched to a gene: 2. The DNA for the CDR3 is TGTGCCAGCAGCCAAGCTAGCGGGGGGCACTACAATGAGCAGTTCTTC. Protein: CASSQASGGHYNEQFF.

The genes are TRBV29-1 and TRBJ2-6, with a tentative D call TRBD1 (5 bases). V lost 8 bases and J 1 base, leaving 9 bases between the germline ends. This CDR3 is built from 13 residues. The germline V gene encodes CDR1 SQVTM and CDR2 ANQGSEA. CDR3 in amino acids: CSCRVSGANVLTF. The CDR3 DNA reads as TGCAGCTGCAGGGTGTCTGGGGCCAACGTCCTGACTTTC.

This chain connects TRBV2 to TRBJ2-2; 8 nucleotides line up with TRBD2. V was pared by 7 bases and J by 4 bases, with 5 bases of the junction left unmatched. Germline V CDR1 and CDR2: SNHLY, FYNNEI. This CDR3 comprises 14 residues. CDR3 amino acids: CASNAGGPTGELFF. CDR3 nucleotide sequence: TGTGCCAGCAACGCGGGGGGCCCCACCGGGGAGCTGTTTTTT. Variable domain in full (rest from reference TRBV2 and TRBJ2-2): EPEVTQTPSHQVTQMGQEVILRCVPISNHLYFYWYRQILGQKVEFLVSFYNNEISEKSEIFDDQFSVERPDGSNFTLKIRSTKLEDSAMYFCASNAGGPTGELFFGEGSRLTVL.

V usage is TRBV30 and J usage is TRBJ2-3, with D maybe TRBD2 (7 bases). The CDR3 totals 18 residues. V was cut by 0 bases and J by 3 bases, with 22 bases left in between. Per germline, CDR1 GTSNPN and CDR2 SVGIG (reference sequence). CDR3 region: CAWSVTSLLGGGTDTQYF. CDR3 sequence (DNA): TGTGCCTGGAGTGTAACGTCCCTCCTAGGGGGGGGTACAGATACGCAGTATTTT.

The chain recombines TRBV10-3 with TRBJ1-1; D ambiguous. CDR1 and CDR2 (germline): ENHRY, SYGVKD. Deletions cut 7 bases from V and 6 bases from J, with 18 bases between. There are 14 residues in the CDR3. The CDR3 DNA reads TGTGCCATCAAAAGTTTAGTGGCGGAAGCTGAAGCTTTCTTT. Protein sequence: CAIKSLVAEAEAFF.

This chain joins TRBV15 and TRBJ2-6; a possible D gene is TRBD2 (5 bases). The CDR3 runs 15 residues. The germline V gene encodes CDR1 LNHNV and CDR2 YYDKDF (reference sequence). With 3 bases removed from V and 2 bases from J, the gap between germline ends came to 8 bases. CDR3 protein: CATSSREAGANVLTF. CDR3 sequence (DNA): TGTGCCACCAGCAGCCGGGAAGCTGGGGCCAACGTCCTGACTTTC.

The V gene is TRBV6-1, the J gene TRBJ1-2; D gene uncertain. From germline, CDR1 is MNHNS and CDR2 SASEGT. Trimming removed 8 bases from V and 0 bases from J, with 7 bases in between. The CDR3 is 12 residues long. CDR3 coding DNA: TGTGCCAGCCGTGGTACTAACTATGGCTACACCTTC. It specifies CASRGTNYGYTF.

This clone turned up a few times. V is TRBV7-2 and J is TRBJ2-1; no clear D gene. Trimming removed 1 base at V and 6 bases at J, with 10 bases between. Germline CDR1 is SGHTA and CDR2 is FQGNSA. This CDR3 is built from 14 residues. The CDR3: CASSLVLPGNEQFF. The CDR3 DNA reads as TGTGCCAGCAGCTTAGTTCTTCCCGGCAATGAGCAGTTCTTC.

This chain joins TRBV30 and TRBJ2-7, with D possibly TRBD2 on 5 matching bases. V was trimmed by 5 bases and J by 0 bases, leaving 14 bases between them. The CDR3 loop spans 14 amino acids. Germline loops: CDR1 GTSNPN, CDR2 SVGIG (reference sequence). DNA for the CDR3: TGTGCCTGGCGCGAGGGCCCATCCTCCTACGAGCAGTACTTC. Protein product: CAWREGPSSYEQYF.